Presented here are 22 T cell receptor beta chains from one specimen sequenced in a study of regulatory T cells in long-lasting Graves disease (dated by TCRdb to the early 2020s). Library method: multiplex PCR. Sequencing relied on an Illumina HiSeq 4000. To build TCR beta libraries, CDR3 regions were amplified by Arm-PCR using iRepertoire HTBI primers. Using fastp trimming at Q25 and MiXCR clonotype assembly, TCRdb reanalyzed the public sequencing data and kept in-frame beta chains. Entries are consolidated by CDR3 protein sequence, retaining the most common genes and DNA. The sample table records 530,000 or so distinct CDR3 sequences; approximately 15% of these occur just once. The ten largest clones represent about 10% of the sample. Per the publication, the time point label means: newly diagnosed GD, antithyroid drugs for less than 3 months. RNA was extracted from PBMCs in TRIzol for both TCR sequencing and RNA sequencing.

These data were also filed under a second study, of T cells in Graves' hyperthyroidism and ophthalmopathy.

Sequencing was performed on peripheral blood mononuclear cells (PBMCs), taken at new diagnosis, from a patient treated with antithyroid drugs. The receptors here all came from a man aged 25-45 years with Graves disease. Donor details come from another sample of the same person, matched by shared clones.

This clonotype has ten or more counts. This chain connects TRBV5-1 to TRBJ2-1; 9 bases agree with TRBD2. The V gene end was trimmed by 6 bases and the J gene end by 7 bases; junction bases not matched to a gene: 11. The germline gives CDR1 SGHRS, CDR2 YFSETQ. The CDR3 spans 15 residues. The CDR3 loop reads CASTLAGSLGNEQFF. CDR3 in DNA: TGCGCCAGCACCCTAGCGGGAAGTTTGGGTAATGAGCAGTTCTTC.

This clonotype has ten or more counts. The chain couples TRBV20-1 to TRBJ2-7; D possibly corresponds to TRBD1 (7 bases). Germline assignment: CDR1 DFQATT and CDR2 SNEGSKA (reference sequence). The V end was cut by 7 bases, the J end by 2 bases, with 15 bases between. The CDR3 length is 13 residues. The CDR3 DNA is TGCAGTGTCGGGGGACAGTTACCCTACGAGCAGTACTTC. Protein product: CSVGGQLPYEQYF.

This clonotype has at least ten counts. The chain has TRBV15 and TRBJ2-1; TRBD2 matches at 9 bases. Per germline, CDR1 LNHNV and CDR2 YYDKDF (reference sequence). This CDR3 contains 18 residues. The ends lost 8 bases at V and 7 bases at J; junction bases unmatched: 21. The CDR3 spells CATRGPMREGRLVNEQFF. The CDR3 region has the DNA TGTGCCACCCGGGGGCCTATGCGGGAGGGCCGTTTAGTAAATGAGCAGTTCTTC.

This chain links TRBV29-1 with TRBJ2-5, with 16 bases fitting TRBD2. The CDR3 length is 14 residues. With 6 bases clipped from V and 4 bases from J, the junction kept 2 bases outside the gene matches. CDR1 is SQVTM and CDR2 is ANQGSEA in the germline V gene. This chain's CDR3 is CSVGTSGRVETQYF. The CDR3 DNA is TGCAGCGTCGGGACTAGCGGGAGGGTAGAGACCCAGTACTTC.

The chain couples TRBV5-1 to TRBJ2-1; no firm D call. V dropped 6 bases and J dropped 5 bases, with 12 bases sitting between them. This CDR3 has 13 amino acids. CDR1 and CDR2 from the germline V gene are SGHRS and YFSETQ. The CDR3, as DNA: TGCGCCAGCACCACCCGGGCCGACAATGAGCAGTTCTTC. It specifies CASTTRADNEQFF.

This clonotype was seen repeatedly, ten times or more. The J gene is TRBJ2-7, the V gene TRBV12-3 or TRBV12-4, with D maybe TRBD1 (7 bases). CDR3 size: 14 residues. Trimming removed 6 bases from V and 4 bases from J, with 16 bases in between. This chain's CDR3 is CASRLGGQQYEQYF. Written as DNA, the CDR3 is TGTGCCAGCAGGTTGGGGGGACAGCAATACGAGCAGTACTTC.

This clonotype occurred many times. V and J are TRBV20-1 and TRBJ2-1, with 7 bases lining up with TRBD1. Germline CDR1 reads DFQATT; CDR2 reads SNEGSKA (reference sequence). V trimming: 7 bases; J trimming: 7 bases; junction bases outside the gene matches: 13. The CDR3 consists of 14 residues. For the CDR3, the DNA is TGCAGTGAGGCCGGGCAGGGGGTGGGAAATGAGCAGTTCTTC. This encodes CSEAGQGVGNEQFF.

This clonotype has at least ten counts. This rearrangement joins TRBV6-1 to TRBJ1-5, with D possibly being TRBD1 (5 bases). The length of the CDR3 is 19 residues. Germline CDR1 reads MNHNS; CDR2 reads SASEGT. Deletions cut 5 bases from V and 0 bases from J, with 23 bases between. The chain's CDR3 is CASSRARRGGLYSNQPQHF. As DNA, the CDR3 is TGTGCCAGCAGTAGGGCTCGGAGGGGTGGTCTCTATAGCAATCAGCCCCAGCATTTT.

This clonotype has a count of ten or more. The J gene is TRBJ1-2, the V gene TRBV2; TRBD1 agrees at 7 bases. J was trimmed by 8 bases and V by 4 bases; bases with no gene match: 13. Germline V gives CDR1 SNHLY, CDR2 FYNNEI. The CDR3 sequence is 15 residues long. CDR3 sequence (DNA): TGTGCCAGCAGTGTCCGGTCCACAGGGGCGAGCGGCTACACCTTC. Protein sequence: CASSVRSTGASGYTF.

The chain uses TRBV19 and TRBJ1-2; TRBD1 is a possible D gene (5 bases). CDR3 length equals 15 residues. Trimming removed 0 bases from V and 2 bases from J, with 10 bases in between. The germline gives CDR1 LNHDA, CDR2 SQIVND (reference sequence). The CDR3 loop reads CASSIEHGANYGYTF. In DNA, the CDR3 is TGTGCCAGTAGTATAGAACACGGGGCAAACTATGGCTACACCTTC.

A remark on this clonotype: A clone one base away is much larger, so this may be a read error. The rearrangement links TRBV24-1 to TRBJ1-1; D perhaps matches TRBD1 (6 bases). Germline CDR1 reads KGHDR; CDR2 reads SFDVKD. V was shortened by 8 bases and J by 3 bases, with 12 bases between the two germline ends. The CDR3 contains 13 residues. The CDR3 region has the DNA TGTGCCACCATGGTAGGGGGGCACACTGAAGCTTTCTTT. It translates to CATMVGGHTEAFF.

Only one count was recorded for this clonotype. A much larger clone lies a single base off, so this may be a read error. This chain's CDR3 is CACSQQRVSAGDTQYF. For the CDR3, the DNA is TGTGCCTGCAGCCAACAGCGCGTGTCAGCTGGGGATACGCAGTATTTT. The chain combines TRBV13 with TRBJ2-3; no definite D call. Germline lookup yields CDR1 PRHDT and CDR2 FYEKMQ (reference sequence). The CDR3 loop spans 16 amino acids.

DNA for the CDR3: TGCGCCAGCAGCTTGGATGGTAGGGAGGGTGGCTACACCTTC. This translates into CASSLDGREGGYTF. The chain carries TRBV5-1 and TRBJ1-2; D is undetermined. Trimming removed 0 bases at V and 7 bases at J, with 13 bases between. Germline CDR1 reads SGHRS; CDR2 reads YFSETQ. The CDR3 is 14 amino acids.

This clonotype was counted ten times or more. The gene calls are TRBV20-1 and TRBJ2-7; TRBD2 might be the D (5 bases). The CDR3 totals 14 residues. The ends were cut back, 1 base at V and 0 bases at J, with 10 bases in the middle. In germline, CDR1 is DFQATT, CDR2 SNEGSKA (reference sequence). The CDR3 loop reads CSARASGYSYEQYF. CDR3 nucleotide sequence: TGCAGTGCTAGAGCCAGCGGATACTCCTACGAGCAGTACTTC.

This clonotype occurred a few times. The chain uses TRBV30 and TRBJ2-7; 7 nucleotides line up with TRBD2. Germline-derived CDR1 and CDR2 are GTSNPN and SVGIG (reference sequence). V lost 2 bases to trimming and J lost 3 bases; unmatched junction nucleotides: 16. The CDR3 runs to 17 residues. Written as DNA, the CDR3 is TGTGCCTGGAGTCGGCGAGCGGGATCCTACAAGGTCTACGAGCAGTACTTC. Amino acids: CAWSRRAGSYKVYEQYF.

This clonotype was seen a handful of times. Because the CDR3 is missing its conserved closing phenylalanine or tryptophan, this is likely a read error. The chain joins TRBV2 to TRBJ1-5; D may be TRBD1 (5 bases). The CDR3 is 15 amino acids. V gave up 1 base and J gave up 7 bases, with 14 bases separating them. Germline assignment: CDR1 SNHLY and CDR2 FYNNEI. The CDR3 is CASSEEDRGRQPQHL. CDR3 DNA: TGTGCCAGCAGTGAAGAAGACCGGGGCCGACAGCCCCAGCATCTT.

This clonotype was seen repeatedly, ten times or more. The chain carries TRBV11-2 and TRBJ2-2; D perhaps matches TRBD1 (5 bases). The germline V gene encodes CDR1 SGHAT and CDR2 FQNNGV. The CDR3 runs to 16 residues. Trimming removed 5 bases at V and 0 bases at J, with 13 bases between. DNA of the CDR3: TGTGCCAGCAGCATTAGAAGGGGCACGAACACCGGGGAGCTGTTTTTT. Translated, it gives CASSIRRGTNTGELFF.

About this clonotype itself: This may stem from a read error, because a much larger clone lies one nucleotide away. The genes are TRBV27 and TRBJ2-1; no reliable D call. Germline assignment: CDR1 MNHEY and CDR2 SMNVEV (reference sequence). V lost 5 bases to trimming and J lost 0 bases, with 5 bases between them. The CDR3 contains 13 residues. The CDR3 DNA sequence: TGTGCCAGCAGTGAAATCTCCTACAATGAGCAGTTCTTC. Translation gives CASSEISYNEQFF.

This clonotype occurred a few times. CDR3 loop: CASSLRGQDTEAFF. For the CDR3, the DNA is TGTGCCAGCTCCCTCAGGGGGCAGGACACTGAAGCTTTCTTT. The chain is built from TRBV18 and TRBJ1-1; 8 nucleotides line up with TRBD1. The CDR3 has 14 residues. The V gene end was trimmed by 6 bases and the J gene end by 3 bases; junction bases not matched to a gene: 6. From germline, CDR1 is KGHSH and CDR2 LQKENI.

At least ten counts were recorded for this clonotype. V gene TRBV6-1 combines with J gene TRBJ2-5, with 11 bases lining up with TRBD1. The V and J ends lost 6 bases and 3 bases, in that order; junction bases with no gene match: 6. The V gene's germline CDR1 is MNHNS and CDR2 SASEGT. The CDR3 sequence is 15 residues long. CDR3 residues: CASSSGTGGKETQYF. In DNA form, the CDR3 reads TGTGCCAGCAGCTCTGGGACAGGGGGGAAAGAGACCCAGTACTTC.

At least ten counts were recorded for this clonotype. The CDR3 here is CSAAQETQYF. The CDR3 DNA reads TGCAGTGCTGCCCAAGAGACCCAGTACTTC. The rearrangement joins TRBV20-1 to TRBJ2-5; the D is unclear. Trimming shortened V by 5 bases and J by 1 base, and 2 bases separated the two germline ends. Per germline, CDR1 DFQATT and CDR2 SNEGSKA (reference sequence). CDR3 length: 10 residues.

The chain is built from TRBV20-1 and TRBJ1-6; 9 positions match TRBD1. Germline trimming cut 0 bases from V and 6 bases from J; bases unmatched to any gene: 3. CDR3 length equals 15 residues. Germline loops: CDR1 DFQATT, CDR2 SNEGSKA (reference sequence). The CDR3 DNA is TGCAGTGCTAGAGAACAGGGGGCTGTTAATTCACCCCTCCACTTT. The encoded protein is CSAREQGAVNSPLHF.